Here is one TCR beta chain with its context. Its antigen is as yet unknown. This sample is part of a study of cytomegalovirus exposure and HLA in healthy donors. Looking at the study overall: The same platform used for the roughly 650 first-cohort repertoires was also used for the 100 to 150 validation repertoires, as a later analysis reported.

The CDR3 runs 15 residues. V lost 4 bases to trimming and J lost 2 bases; unmatched junction nucleotides: 5. Per germline, CDR1 SGHTS and CDR2 YDEGEE. The donors were members of the approximately 130-subject validation cohort (separate from the approximately 650-subject first cohort). Assay used: immunoSEQ multiplex PCR; TCRdb lists only in-frame clones, some missing. The table records 150,000 or so clones, approximately 86% of them present only once. Study-wide results and limits: In vitro, a few CMV-associated chains proved specific for CMV antigens. Rarity marked most TCR sequences, yet some public TCRs occurred in many donors.

The sequenced sample was PBMCs. This sequence originates from a human donor in good health. The rearrangement joins TRBV5-8 to TRBJ1-2; 10 nucleotides line up with TRBD1. CDR3: CASSQPGQGNYGYTF. The CDR3 DNA follows: TGTGCCAGCAGCCAACCGGGACAGGGGAACTATGGCTACACCTTC.